This T cell receptor beta chain was captured in a study of graft-versus-host responses after intestinal transplantation. Comment on this clone: Antigen unknown.

The CDR3 has 18 amino acids. From the graft tissue, intraepithelial and lamina propria lymphocytes were released through processing. This table comes from immunoSEQ multiplex PCR, and its TCRdb copy is limited to in-frame clones, with some not included. The sample yields around 23,000 clones, around 81% seen once. Whole-study findings and limits: Allografts of patients with graft-donor T cell macrochimerism showed high graft-versus-host to host-versus-graft clone ratios.

Sequenced material: ileum tissue, taken 12 days after intestinal transplant. This rearrangement joins TRBV21-1 to TRBJ2-1; no check of the table's D call, TRBD1, against the DNA was made. TRBV21-1 is marked as a pseudogene. The sequence came from a human patient who received an intestinal transplant, so some T cells may come from the graft donor. CDR3 loop: CASSKAQLGQGNYNEQFF. The CDR3 nucleotides are TGTGCCAGCAGCAAAGCGCAACTGGGACAGGGAAATTACAATGAGCAGTTCTTC.